The 9 T cell receptor beta chains listed next were all sequenced from one sample in a study of blood T cells in healthy people across ages. Primed by a sample-barcoded 5' primer and a J-beta primer mix, a second PCR proceeded for about 6 to 12 cycles. MiXCR was run by TCRdb on the 5' RACE reads, yielding one entry per CDR3 protein. The table shows about 1,600,000 distinct CDR3 sequences, with 35% to 45% occurring only once. The source material was blood. All receptors derive from a woman under 30 in good health.

This sequence joins TRBV12-3 or TRBV12-4 and TRBJ2-1; a possible D gene is TRBD2 (6 bases). The CDR3 consists of 15 residues. V was trimmed by 5 bases and J by 6 bases, leaving 17 bases between them. The CDR3 is CASSAPGRLSNEQFF. CDR3 nucleotides: TGTGCCAGCAGTGCCCCAGGGAGGTTATCCAATGAGCAGTTCTTC.

The chain links TRBV10-3 to TRBJ2-7, with D perhaps given as TRBD1 or TRBD2 (7 bases each). This CDR3 contains 14 residues. The V and J ends lost 7 bases and 5 bases respectively, with 18 bases between them. Germline V lookup: CDR1 ENHRY, CDR2 SYGVKD. This chain's CDR3 is CAITGGEVGHEQYF. CDR3 DNA sequence: TGTGCCATCACAGGGGGGGAGGTGGGACACGAGCAGTACTTC.

This clonotype occurred a few times. CDR3 in DNA: TGTGCCAGCAGTCCGCTAGGAAGGGACAGTGGAAAGACCCAGTACTTC. Encoded protein: CASSPLGRDSGKTQYF. The V and J genes are TRBV6-1 and TRBJ2-5; 7 nucleotides line up with TRBD1. This CDR3 spans 16 amino acids. Germline V gene sequence: CDR1 MNHNS, CDR2 SASEGT. J was trimmed by 6 bases and V by 5 bases; bases with no gene match: 15.

This clonotype was seen only a few times. The V gene is TRBV27, the J gene TRBJ2-7; TRBD1 aligns across 7 bases. The V gene's germline CDR1 is MNHEY and CDR2 SMNVEV (reference sequence). This CDR3 spans 14 amino acids. V trimming: 4 bases; J trimming: 3 bases; junction bases outside the gene matches: 6. CDR3 region: CASSSRQGVYEQYF. DNA of the CDR3: TGTGCCAGCAGTTCCCGACAGGGAGTCTACGAGCAGTACTTC.

For this clonotype: The junction departs from the called germline gene at one end, perhaps through a read error. This chain uses TRBV5-5 with TRBJ2-1; the D is unclear. CDR1 and CDR2 (germline): SGHKS, YYEKEE (reference sequence). The CDR3 has 11 residues. As DNA, the CDR3 is TGTGCCAGCGGCTTGAACGGGGAGCAGTTCTTC. This translates into CASGLNGEQFF.

CDR3: CATVSGGAGANVLTF. CDR3 DNA: TGTGCCACCGTATCAGGGGGCGCTGGGGCCAACGTCCTGACTTTC. The chain is built from TRBV6-1 and TRBJ2-6; the match to TRBD1 covers 8 bases. Trimming took 10 bases from V and 2 from J; bases not matched to a gene: 7. Germline values: CDR1 MNHNS, CDR2 SASEGT. The CDR3 is 15 amino acids.

V is TRBV6-2 or TRBV6-3 and J is TRBJ2-1; D is unresolved. V lost 1 base to trimming and J lost 0 bases, with 10 bases between them. The CDR3 is 16 residues long. Germline loops: CDR1 MNHEY, CDR2 SVGEGT. The DNA for the CDR3 is TGTGCCAGCAGTTACTTTGACTGGAGCTCCTACAATGAGCAGTTCTTC. It specifies CASSYFDWSSYNEQFF.

There are a few counts of this clonotype. A read error may explain this, as a much larger clone is one base away. The DNA of the CDR3 is TGCGCCGGCAGCTTGACGACCGGACCAGGGACCCAGTACTTC. Encoded protein: CAGSLTTGPGTQYF. The rearrangement links TRBV5-1 to TRBJ2-5; D not certain. The CDR3 is 14 amino acids. Germline V gene data show CDR1 as SGHRS and CDR2 as YFSETQ.

The chain's CDR3 is CASSLADAINEQFF. The CDR3 nucleotides read TGTGCCAGCAGCTTAGCGGACGCGATCAATGAGCAGTTCTTC. The chain couples TRBV7-9 to TRBJ2-1; no definite D call. Germline CDR1 is SEHNR and CDR2 is FQNEAQ (reference sequence). Trimming took 0 bases from V and 6 from J, leaving 9 bases between them. This CDR3 has 14 residues.